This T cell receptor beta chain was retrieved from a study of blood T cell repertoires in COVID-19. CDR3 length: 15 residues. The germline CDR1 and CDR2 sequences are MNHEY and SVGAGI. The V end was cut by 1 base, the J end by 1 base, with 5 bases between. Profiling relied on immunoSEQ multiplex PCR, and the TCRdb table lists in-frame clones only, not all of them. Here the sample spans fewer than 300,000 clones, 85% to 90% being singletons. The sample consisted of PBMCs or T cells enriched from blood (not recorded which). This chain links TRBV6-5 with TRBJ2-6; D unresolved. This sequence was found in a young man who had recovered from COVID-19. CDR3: CASSYLTSGANVLTF. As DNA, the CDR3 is TGTGCCAGCAGTTACTTAACTTCTGGGGCCAACGTCCTGACTTTC.